One and the same sample provided the 24 T cell receptor beta chains below, sequenced in a study of T cells in Graves' hyperthyroidism and ophthalmopathy. The TCR beta CDR3 regions underwent amplification using RNA transcripts as the source. The TCR CDR3 was amplified in a first-round RT-PCR using the HTBI primer set. TCRdb re-called the multiplex PCR reads with MiXCR, one entry per CDR3 protein. The table shows about 700,000 distinct CDR3 sequences, with around 15% occurring only once. Sequencing was performed on blood. The receptors here all came from a woman aged 18 to 35 with Graves' hyperthyroidism.

This clonotype appeared once. A clone one base away is much larger, so this may be a read error. This sequence joins TRBV19 and TRBJ2-7; no definite D call. CDR1 is LNHDA and CDR2 is SQIVND in the germline V gene (reference sequence). CDR3 length: 13 amino acids. The chain's CDR3 is CACSMASSYEQYF. The DNA for the CDR3 is TGTGCCTGTAGTATGGCCTCCTCCTACGAGCAGTACTTC.

Ten or more counts support this clonotype. The genes are TRBV13 and TRBJ2-7, with D perhaps matching TRBD1 (6 bases). Between the trimmed V and J ends, which lost 2 bases and 2 bases, there was a span of 10 bases. Germline values: CDR1 PRHDT, CDR2 FYEKMQ (reference sequence). The CDR3 extends over 14 amino acids. DNA for the CDR3: TGTGCCAGCAGCTTAAGTCAGGGGCCCTACGAGCAGTACTTC. Protein: CASSLSQGPYEQYF. The whole variable domain, filled in from reference TRBV13 and TRBJ2-7, reads AAGVIQSPRHLIKEKRETATLKCYPIPRHDTVYWYQQGPGQDPQFLISFYEKMQSDKGSIPDRFSAQQFSDYHSELNMSSLELGDSALYFCASSLSQGPYEQYFGPGTRLTVT.

The table lists this clonotype with a few counts. The V call is TRBV12-3 or TRBV12-4, the J call TRBJ2-1, with 9 bases lining up with TRBD2. CDR3 length: 16 amino acids. Trimming cost V 3 bases and J 7 bases; bases outside gene matches: 10. CDR3 region: CASSFVRVAGENEQFF. DNA for the CDR3: TGTGCCAGCAGTTTTGTCAGGGTAGCGGGAGAAAATGAGCAGTTCTTC.

Only a few counts were recorded for this clonotype. The J gene is TRBJ2-7, the V gene TRBV19, with TRBD2 identical over 8 bases. The CDR3 consists of 15 residues. With V trimmed by 5 bases and J by 5 bases, 11 bases remained unmatched. Germline CDR1 and CDR2: LNHDA and SQIVND (reference sequence). CDR3: CASSLLAGNQNEQYF. The CDR3 DNA is TGTGCCAGTAGTTTATTAGCGGGAAATCAGAACGAGCAGTACTTC.

The rearrangement joins TRBV12-3 or TRBV12-4 to TRBJ1-6; no definite D call. The CDR3 runs to 12 residues. Trimming took off 1 base at V and 9 bases at J, with 4 bases between the two ends. The CDR3 reads CASSLGVSPLHF. CDR3 nucleotides: TGTGCCAGCAGTTTAGGGGTTTCACCCCTCCACTTT.

This clonotype was seen more than once but under ten times. J is TRBJ2-5 and V is TRBV9, with D maybe TRBD2 (5 bases). This CDR3 contains 15 residues. The V and J ends lost 0 bases and 2 bases respectively, with 11 bases between them. From germline, CDR1 is SGDLS and CDR2 YYNGEE. The CDR3 nucleotides are TGTGCCAGCAGCGTAGATGTCCAGCGGCAAGAGACCCAGTACTTC. It specifies CASSVDVQRQETQYF.

This clonotype occurred many times. The rearrangement uses TRBV7-9 and TRBJ2-1; D unresolved. This CDR3 is 13 amino acids long. V shed 2 bases and J shed 6 bases, with 8 bases lying between them. The germline CDR1 and CDR2 sequences are SEHNR and FQNEAQ (reference sequence). The CDR3: CASSLSDANEQFF. Written as DNA, the CDR3 is TGTGCCAGCAGCTTATCAGACGCCAATGAGCAGTTCTTC.

The table lists this clonotype with a few counts. J is TRBJ2-4 and V is TRBV7-8; TRBD2 is a possible D gene (5 bases). V gave up 1 base and J gave up 3 bases, with 16 bases separating them. The CDR3 has 17 residues. The germline V gene encodes CDR1 SGHVS and CDR2 FQNEAQ. CDR3 nucleotide sequence: TGTGCCAGCAGCTTAGTCCGAGTAGCCGGGAACAAAAACATTCAGTACTTC. Its protein product is CASSLVRVAGNKNIQYF.

Here the CDR3 DNA reads TGTGCCAGCAGTTTCGACAGGGGAGTCGGGGGGTCACCCCTCCACTTT. As protein: CASSFDRGVGGSPLHF. This chain connects TRBV2 to TRBJ1-6; TRBD1 matches at 8 bases. The CDR3 consists of 16 residues. With V trimmed by 5 bases and J by 10 bases, 13 bases remained unmatched. Germline-derived CDR1 and CDR2 are SNHLY and FYNNEI.

The table lists this clonotype with many counts. The CDR3 loop reads CASSPGLADQETQYF. The CDR3 DNA is TGTGCCAGCTCACCGGGACTAGCGGACCAAGAGACCCAGTACTTC. The chain is built from TRBV18 and TRBJ2-5; 11 bases are a match to TRBD2. J gave up 0 bases and V 3 bases, and 0 bases lay outside the gene matches. Germline CDR1 reads KGHSH; CDR2 reads LQKENI. The CDR3 runs 15 residues.

This clonotype occurred many times. V is TRBV7-2 and J is TRBJ2-1; D might be TRBD2 (5 bases). Per the germline V gene, CDR1 is SGHTA and CDR2 is FQGNSA. This CDR3 contains 15 residues. V lost 4 bases, J lost 6 bases, and 16 bases lay in between. The CDR3 is CASSSRGRSGNEQFF. The CDR3 DNA follows: TGTGCCAGCAGCTCCCGGGGAAGATCCGGCAATGAGCAGTTCTTC.

This clonotype was detected only a few times. The rearrangement uses TRBV14 and TRBJ2-7; TRBD2 aligns across 8 bases. J lost 0 bases, V lost 3 bases, and 10 bases had no gene match. The germline gives CDR1 SGHDN, CDR2 FVKESK. This CDR3 has 17 amino acids. The CDR3 sequence is CASSHLSGRGDSYEQYF. The DNA for the CDR3 is TGTGCCAGCAGCCACCTAAGCGGGAGAGGGGACTCCTACGAGCAGTACTTC.

The chain links TRBV10-2 to TRBJ2-7; D perhaps matches TRBD2 (5 bases). This CDR3 is built from 13 residues. V gave up 7 bases and J gave up 5 bases, with 15 bases separating them. CDR1 and CDR2 from the germline V gene are WSHSY and SAAADI. In DNA form, the CDR3 reads TGCGCCAGCACCAGCGGAAGGGCCCACGAGCAGTACTTC. It yields the protein CASTSGRAHEQYF.

A note on this clonotype: With a much larger clone just one base away, this may be a read error. This CDR3 is missing its conserved last phenylalanine or tryptophan, likely due to a read error. The rearrangement links TRBV30 to TRBJ2-1, with TRBD1 matching over 7 bases. The CDR3 length is 13 residues. J gave up 4 bases and V 3 bases, and 3 bases lay outside the gene matches. Germline CDR1 reads GTSNPN; CDR2 reads SVGIG (reference sequence). The CDR3 sequence is CAWSPDRYNEQFV. The CDR3 coding sequence is TGTGCCTGGAGCCCGGACAGGTACAATGAGCAGTTCGTC.

In its sample, this clonotype was seen a few times. The chain has TRBV27 and TRBJ2-5; 14 nucleotides line up with TRBD2. Germline assignment: CDR1 MNHEY and CDR2 SMNVEV (reference sequence). V lost 5 bases and J lost 9; bases outside the gene matches: 14. This CDR3 has 17 residues. The CDR3 here is CASSLTFSGLAGGSQYF. The CDR3 coding sequence is TGTGCCAGCAGTCTCACTTTTTCCGGACTAGCGGGAGGATCCCAGTACTTC.

V usage is TRBV19 and J usage is TRBJ2-1; 7 bases are a match to TRBD2. The CDR3 length is 16 residues. V lost 3 bases and J lost 4; bases outside the gene matches: 9. The germline V gene encodes CDR1 LNHDA and CDR2 SQIVND (reference sequence). The CDR3 sequence: CASSIRGDSGYNEQFF. CDR3 nucleotides: TGTGCCAGTAGTATCCGGGGGGATAGCGGGTACAATGAGCAGTTCTTC.

This clonotype was seen a few times. The gene calls are TRBV10-3 and TRBJ1-2; D unclear. Germline V gives CDR1 ENHRY, CDR2 SYGVKD. With 0 bases removed from V and 4 bases from J, the gap between germline ends came to 15 bases. CDR3 size: 16 residues. CDR3 nucleotide sequence: TGTGCCATCAGTGAGTCCGGTACGAGGGCACGCTATGGCTACACCTTC. Its protein product is CAISESGTRARYGYTF.

This clonotype has only a few counts. Just one base apart from a much larger clone, this may be a read error. The rearrangement joins TRBV27 to TRBJ2-2, with D unresolved. Looked up from germline, CDR1 is MNHEY and CDR2 is SMNVEV (reference sequence). The CDR3 length is 12 residues. The germline V and J ends were trimmed by 3 bases and 4 bases, with 3 bases remaining between them. CDR3 DNA: TGTGCCAGCAGTTTTAGCACCGGGGAGCTGTTTTTT. Protein sequence: CASSFSTGELFF.

The V call is TRBV6-6, the J call TRBJ2-5; the match to TRBD1 covers 12 bases. V was pared by 0 bases and J by 6 bases, with 11 bases of the junction left unmatched. Looked up from germline, CDR1 is MNHNY and CDR2 is SVGAGI (reference sequence). The CDR3 length is 18 residues. The CDR3 loop reads CASSYSSVGTGGAKTQYF. The CDR3 nucleotides are TGTGCCAGCAGTTACTCGAGCGTCGGGACAGGGGGCGCGAAGACCCAGTACTTC.

The chain employs TRBV5-6 and TRBJ2-3, with D possibly being TRBD1 or TRBD2 (5 bases each). Looked up from germline, CDR1 is SGHDT and CDR2 is YYEEEE. Deletions cut 6 bases from V and 8 bases from J, with 16 bases between. The CDR3 has 13 residues. CDR3 DNA sequence: TGTGCCAGCACCCTAGAGGGGAAGAGTACGCAGTATTTT. This codes for CASTLEGKSTQYF.

The sample holds many counts of this clonotype. The chain is built from TRBV11-2 and TRBJ1-1; D gene unclear. V shed 2 bases and J shed 0 bases, with 4 bases lying between them. This CDR3 is 13 amino acids long. The germline gives CDR1 SGHAT, CDR2 FQNNGV. CDR3 nucleotide sequence: TGTGCCAGCAGCTTACCTTTGAACACTGAAGCTTTCTTT. It is translated as CASSLPLNTEAFF.

The gene calls are TRBV20-1 and TRBJ2-7; the D is unclear. The CDR3 consists of 14 residues. The germline V gene encodes CDR1 DFQATT and CDR2 SNEGSKA (reference sequence). V shed 0 bases and J shed 3 bases, with 12 bases lying between them. CDR3 coding DNA: TGCAGTGCTAGAGATCTGGGCTCAAACTACGAGCAGTACTTC. This sequence encodes CSARDLGSNYEQYF.

Only a few counts were recorded for this clonotype. Without the conserved terminal phenylalanine or tryptophan, this CDR3 likely stems from a read error. V gene TRBV18 combines with J gene TRBJ2-7, with TRBD2 identical over 10 bases. The CDR3 is 14 residues long. CDR1 is KGHSH, CDR2 LQKENI, per germline. The V segment lost 6 bases and the J segment 0 bases; nucleotides outside the gene matches: 2. The CDR3 DNA reads TGTGCCAGCTCGCCTAGCGGGAGCTCCTACGAGCAGTACCTC. This translates into CASSPSGSSYEQYL.

This clonotype showed up many times. This chain uses TRBV20-1 with TRBJ2-5; D gene unclear. The CDR3 is made up of 11 amino acids. The germline gives CDR1 DFQATT, CDR2 SNEGSKA (reference sequence). V lost 4 bases, J lost 5 bases, and 8 bases lay in between. CDR3 bases: TGCAGTGCTATTATAGGCGAGACCCAGTACTTC. Protein sequence: CSAIIGETQYF.